The clone carrying this T cell receptor beta chain was found many times. The sample is drawn from a study of T cells in Graves' hyperthyroidism and ophthalmopathy. RNA transcripts served as the template for amplifying TCR beta CDR3 regions. TCR CDR3 underwent first-round RT-PCR with the HTBI primer set. Each CDR3 protein gets one entry after TCRdb re-called the multiplex PCR reads with MiXCR. The repertoire holds hundreds of thousands of distinct CDR3 sequences, with 20% to 25% as singletons. This CDR3 is 15 amino acids long. Trimming took off 3 bases at V and 5 bases at J, with 13 bases between the two ends.

This clonotype was sampled from a man younger than 40 with Graves' ophthalmopathy. The sample taken for sequencing was blood. This chain joins TRBV12-3 or TRBV12-4 and TRBJ2-2, with TRBD1 as a possible D gene (5 bases). In DNA form, the CDR3 reads TGTGCCAGCAGTTTGGGTCAGGGTGGTACCGGGGAGCTGTTTTTT. Translating gives CASSLGQGGTGELFF.